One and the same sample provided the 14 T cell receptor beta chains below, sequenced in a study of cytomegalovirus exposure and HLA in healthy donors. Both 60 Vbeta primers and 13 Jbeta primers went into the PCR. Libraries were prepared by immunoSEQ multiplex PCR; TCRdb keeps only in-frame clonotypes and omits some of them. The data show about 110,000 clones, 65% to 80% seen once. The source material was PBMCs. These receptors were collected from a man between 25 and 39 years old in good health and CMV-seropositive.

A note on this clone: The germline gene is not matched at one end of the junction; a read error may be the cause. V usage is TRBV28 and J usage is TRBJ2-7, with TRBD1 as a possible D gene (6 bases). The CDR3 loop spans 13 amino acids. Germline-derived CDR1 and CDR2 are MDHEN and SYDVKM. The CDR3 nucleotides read TGTGCCAGCAGTTTCTATAACGAGGCAGGGGTAAGCTTC. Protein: CASSFYNEAGVSF.

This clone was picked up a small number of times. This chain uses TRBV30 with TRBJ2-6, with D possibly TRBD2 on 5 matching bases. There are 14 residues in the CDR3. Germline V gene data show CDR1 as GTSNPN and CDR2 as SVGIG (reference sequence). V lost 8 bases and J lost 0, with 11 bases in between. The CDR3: CALERLSGANVLTF. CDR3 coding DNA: TGTGCCCTCGAGCGGCTCTCTGGGGCCAACGTCCTGACTTTC. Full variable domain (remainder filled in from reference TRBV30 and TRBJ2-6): SQTIHQWPATLVQPVGSPLSLECTVEGTSNPNLYWYRQAAGRGLQLLFYSVGIGQISSEVPQNLSASRPQDRQFILSSKKLLLSDSGFYLCALERLSGANVLTFGAGSRLTVL.

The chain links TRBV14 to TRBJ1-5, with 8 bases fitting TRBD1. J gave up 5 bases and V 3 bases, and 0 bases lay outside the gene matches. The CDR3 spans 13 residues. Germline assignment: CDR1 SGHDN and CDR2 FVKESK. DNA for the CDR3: TGTGCCAGCAGCCAGACAGGGGATCAGCCCCAGCATTTT. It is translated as CASSQTGDQPQHF. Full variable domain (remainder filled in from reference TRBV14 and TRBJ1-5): EAGVTQFPSHSVIEKGQTVTLRCDPISGHDNLYWYRRVMGKEIKFLLHFVKESKQDESGMPNNRFLAERTGGTYSTLKVQPAELEDSGVYFCASSQTGDQPQHFGDGTRLSIL.

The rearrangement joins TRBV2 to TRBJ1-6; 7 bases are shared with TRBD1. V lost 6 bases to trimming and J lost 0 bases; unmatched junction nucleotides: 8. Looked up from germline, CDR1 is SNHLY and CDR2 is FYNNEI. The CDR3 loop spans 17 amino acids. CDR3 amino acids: CASSRTGRSSYNSPLHF. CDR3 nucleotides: TGTGCCAGCAGCCGGACAGGACGGAGCTCCTATAATTCACCCCTCCACTTT.

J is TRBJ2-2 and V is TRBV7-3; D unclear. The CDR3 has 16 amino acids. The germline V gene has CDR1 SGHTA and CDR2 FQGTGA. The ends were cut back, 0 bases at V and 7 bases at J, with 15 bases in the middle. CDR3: CASSLTARVSGGELFF. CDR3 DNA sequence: TGTGCCAGCAGCTTAACGGCCCGGGTGTCGGGCGGGGAGCTGTTTTTT.

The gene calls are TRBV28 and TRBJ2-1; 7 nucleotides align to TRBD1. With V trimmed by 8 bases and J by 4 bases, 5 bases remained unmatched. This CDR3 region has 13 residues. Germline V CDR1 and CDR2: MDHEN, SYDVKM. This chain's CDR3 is CASLGQSYNEQFF. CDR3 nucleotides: TGTGCCAGCTTGGGACAGAGTTACAATGAGCAGTTCTTC.

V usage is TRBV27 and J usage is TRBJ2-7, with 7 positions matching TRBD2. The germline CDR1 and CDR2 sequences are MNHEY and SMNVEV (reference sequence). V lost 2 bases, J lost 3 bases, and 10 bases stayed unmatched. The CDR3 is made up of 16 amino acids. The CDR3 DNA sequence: TGTGCCAGCAGTTTAGAAGTGGGAGGGATGGGCTACGAGCAGTACTTC. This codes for CASSLEVGGMGYEQYF.

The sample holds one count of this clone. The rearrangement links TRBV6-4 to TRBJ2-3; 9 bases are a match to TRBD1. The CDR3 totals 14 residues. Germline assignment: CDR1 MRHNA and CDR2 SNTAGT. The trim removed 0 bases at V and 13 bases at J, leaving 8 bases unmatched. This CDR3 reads CASSDSPTGGLKYF. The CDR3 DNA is TGTGCCAGCAGTGACTCTCCGACAGGGGGGTTGAAGTATTTT.

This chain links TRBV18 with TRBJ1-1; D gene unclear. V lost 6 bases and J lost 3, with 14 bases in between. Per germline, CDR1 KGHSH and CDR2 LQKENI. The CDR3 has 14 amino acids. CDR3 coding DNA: TGTGCCAGCTCCCCAGACCCACAGCACACTGAAGCTTTCTTT. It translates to CASSPDPQHTEAFF.

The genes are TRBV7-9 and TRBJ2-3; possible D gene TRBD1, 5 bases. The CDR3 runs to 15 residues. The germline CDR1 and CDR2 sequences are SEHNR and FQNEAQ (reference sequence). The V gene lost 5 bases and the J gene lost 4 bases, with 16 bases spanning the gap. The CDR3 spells CASSASGRAADTQYF. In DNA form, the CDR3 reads TGTGCCAGCAGCGCATCCGGCAGGGCGGCAGATACGCAGTATTTT.

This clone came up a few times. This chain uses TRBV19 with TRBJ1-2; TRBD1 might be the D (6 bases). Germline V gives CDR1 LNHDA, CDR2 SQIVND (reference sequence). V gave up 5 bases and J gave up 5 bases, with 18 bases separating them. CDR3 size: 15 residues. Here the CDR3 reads CASSVAGVGSYGYTF. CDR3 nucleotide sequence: TGTGCCAGTAGTGTCGCAGGGGTCGGATCGTATGGCTACACCTTC.

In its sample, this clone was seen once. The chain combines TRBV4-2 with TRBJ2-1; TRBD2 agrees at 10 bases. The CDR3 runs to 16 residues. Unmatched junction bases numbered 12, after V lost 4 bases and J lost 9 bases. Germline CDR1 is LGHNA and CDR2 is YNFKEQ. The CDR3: CASSPSRLAGEGEQFF. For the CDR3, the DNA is TGTGCCAGCAGCCCGAGCCGTCTAGCGGGGGAGGGTGAGCAGTTCTTC.

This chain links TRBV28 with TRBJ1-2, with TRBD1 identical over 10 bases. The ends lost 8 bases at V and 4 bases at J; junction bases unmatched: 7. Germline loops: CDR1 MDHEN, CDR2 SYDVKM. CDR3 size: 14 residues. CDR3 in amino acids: CASGPGTGVYGYTF. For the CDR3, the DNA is TGTGCCAGCGGCCCAGGGACAGGGGTCTATGGCTACACCTTC.

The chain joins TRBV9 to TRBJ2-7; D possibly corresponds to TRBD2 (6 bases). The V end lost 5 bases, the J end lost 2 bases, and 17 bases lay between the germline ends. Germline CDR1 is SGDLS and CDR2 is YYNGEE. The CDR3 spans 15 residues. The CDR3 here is CASSKGGARPYEQYF. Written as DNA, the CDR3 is TGTGCCAGCAGTAAAGGAGGGGCCAGACCCTACGAGCAGTACTTC.